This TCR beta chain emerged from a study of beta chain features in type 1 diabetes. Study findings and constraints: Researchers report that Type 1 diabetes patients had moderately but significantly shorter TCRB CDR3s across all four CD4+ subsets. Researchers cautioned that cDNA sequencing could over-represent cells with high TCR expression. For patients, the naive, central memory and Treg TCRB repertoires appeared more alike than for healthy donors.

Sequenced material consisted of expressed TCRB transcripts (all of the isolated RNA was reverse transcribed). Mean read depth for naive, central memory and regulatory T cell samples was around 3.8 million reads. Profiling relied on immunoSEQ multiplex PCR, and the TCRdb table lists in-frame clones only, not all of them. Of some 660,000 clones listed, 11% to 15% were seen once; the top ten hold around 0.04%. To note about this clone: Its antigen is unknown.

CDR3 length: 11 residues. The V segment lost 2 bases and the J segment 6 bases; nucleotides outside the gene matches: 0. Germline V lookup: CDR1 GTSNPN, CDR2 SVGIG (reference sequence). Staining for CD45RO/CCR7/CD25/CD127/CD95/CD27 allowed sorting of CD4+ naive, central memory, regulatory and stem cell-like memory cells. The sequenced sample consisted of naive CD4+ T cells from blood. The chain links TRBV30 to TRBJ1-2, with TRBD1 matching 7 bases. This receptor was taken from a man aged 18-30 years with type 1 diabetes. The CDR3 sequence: CAWSTGDGYTF. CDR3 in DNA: TGTGCCTGGAGTACAGGGGATGGCTACACCTTC.